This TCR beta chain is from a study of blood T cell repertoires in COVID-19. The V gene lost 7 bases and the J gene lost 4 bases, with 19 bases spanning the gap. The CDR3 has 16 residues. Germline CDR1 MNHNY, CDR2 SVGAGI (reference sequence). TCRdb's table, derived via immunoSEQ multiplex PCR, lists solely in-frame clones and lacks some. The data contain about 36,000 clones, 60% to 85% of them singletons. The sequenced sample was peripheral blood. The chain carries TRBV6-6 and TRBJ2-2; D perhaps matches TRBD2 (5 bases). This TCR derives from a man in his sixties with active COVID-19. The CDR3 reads CASNWLRGSGTGELFF. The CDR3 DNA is TGTGCCAGCAATTGGTTGAGAGGGTCGGGCACCGGGGAGCTGTTTTTT.